Below are 8 T cell receptor beta chains sequenced from a single sample in a study of CDR3 diversity in severe acne. TCRdb reanalysed the PCR reads using MiXCR and keeps one entry per CDR3 protein. The sample has approximately 77,000 distinct CDR3 sequences; under 55% are singletons. Sequences were obtained from blood. These receptors were taken from a male donor with severe acne vulgaris.

Remarks on this clonotype: A much larger clone lies a single base off, so this may be a read error. The chain recombines TRBV7-9 with TRBJ1-3, with D tentatively TRBD1 (5 bases). This CDR3 region has 16 residues. CDR1 and CDR2 from the germline V gene are SEHNR and FQNEAQ (reference sequence). In DNA form, the CDR3 reads TGTGCCAGCAGGCCTACAGGAGGTCAAACAGGAAACATCATATATTTT. Translation gives CASRPTGGQTGNIIYF.

This clonotype was found once. A much more abundant neighbour one base away suggests this may be a read error. The chain uses TRBV11-2 and TRBJ2-7; TRBD2 agrees at 10 bases. Germline values: CDR1 SGHAT, CDR2 FQNNGV. The CDR3 totals 16 residues. Losses at the gene ends were 2 bases for V and 4 bases for J; bases not matched to a gene: 8. The CDR3 loop reads CASSLSGRARNYEQYF. The DNA of the CDR3 is TGTGCCAGCAGCTTAAGCGGGAGGGCCCGGAATTACGAGCAGTACTTC.

The chain uses TRBV28 and TRBJ1-5, with D hard to call. The CDR3 has 16 amino acids. The V and J ends lost 5 bases and 8 bases respectively, with 22 bases between them. CDR1 and CDR2 from the germline V gene are MDHEN and SYDVKM. The CDR3 protein is CASSVMDGRWEKPQHF. The CDR3 DNA is TGTGCCAGCAGTGTGATGGACGGGCGGTGGGAAAAGCCCCAGCATTTT.

Of note for this clonotype: A clone one base away is much larger, so this may be a read error. The chain couples TRBV19 to TRBJ2-7; D may correspond to TRBD1 or TRBD2 (5 bases each). Between the trimmed V and J ends, which lost 10 bases and 9 bases, there was a span of 16 bases. The germline V gene has CDR1 LNHDA and CDR2 SQIVND (reference sequence). The CDR3 covers 11 residues. The CDR3 loop reads CATSLGERQYV. CDR3 DNA sequence: TGTGCCACCTCACTGGGGGAGAGGCAGTACGTC.

CDR3 residues: CSVARVQSGANVLTF. CDR3 in DNA: TGCAGCGTCGCCAGGGTACAGAGCGGGGCCAACGTCCTGACTTTC. The chain carries TRBV29-1 and TRBJ2-6; TRBD1 is a possible D gene (5 bases). CDR3 length: 15 amino acids. The V end lost 6 bases, the J end lost 4 bases, and 16 bases lay between the germline ends. The germline V gene has CDR1 SQVTM and CDR2 ANQGSEA.

On this clonotype: The junction departs from germline at one end; a sequencing error may be responsible. J is TRBJ2-5 and V is TRBV7-7, with no clear D. CDR3 length: 13 amino acids. The germline V gene has CDR1 SSHAT and CDR2 FNYEAQ (reference sequence). CDR3 in DNA: TGTGCTAGCAGTCCCCGGGTCGAAGAGACCCAGTACTTC. This translates into CASSPRVEETQYF.

The chain couples TRBV6-5 to TRBJ2-6, with D tentatively TRBD2 (5 bases). Germline CDR1 is MNHEY and CDR2 is SVGAGI. The CDR3 is made up of 14 amino acids. The V end lost 2 bases, the J end lost 15 bases, and 17 bases lay between the germline ends. CDR3 residues: CASSYHVRGRDLTF. The DNA of the CDR3 is TGTGCCAGCAGTTACCACGTACGGGGAAGGGACCTGACTTTC.

This clonotype was seen a few times. The chain joins TRBV6-5 to TRBJ1-5, with 9 bases fitting TRBD1. The CDR3 extends over 15 amino acids. V trimming: 2 bases; J trimming: 4 bases; junction bases outside the gene matches: 3. The germline CDR1 and CDR2 sequences are MNHEY and SVGAGI. The CDR3 loop reads CASSYGQGRNQPQHF. The CDR3 bases are TGTGCCAGCAGTTACGGACAGGGGAGAAATCAGCCCCAGCATTTT.